The subject of this entry is one T cell receptor (beta chain). Its antigen is not known. The sample has other DNA sequences that encode this CDR3 too. The data were taken from a study of shared clonotypes between healthy human individuals. Study-level findings and limits: Some naive CD4 clonotypes, 4% to 6%, turned up in common across four donors.

Those who donated, Caucasian adults without exception, all lived in Nashville, Tennessee. From germline, CDR1 is SGHRS and CDR2 YFSETQ. CDR3 size: 13 residues. The germline V and J ends were trimmed by 4 bases and 2 bases, with 8 bases remaining between them. Generated by immunoSEQ multiplex PCR, the TCRdb table keeps only in-frame clones and is missing some. The repertoire consists of 2.5 million or so clones, with approximately 92% occurring once and the leading ten covering more than 0.12%. The chain couples TRBV5-1 to TRBJ2-3; unclear D gene. Sequenced input: naive CD4+ T cells sorted from blood. Subset described: CD45RA+ positively selected. This TCR was recovered from a man younger than 30 in good health. CDR3 bases: TGCGCCAGCAGCCCCGGAACCACAGATACGCAGTATTTT. Encoded protein: CASSPGTTDTQYF. Complete variable domain (other parts from reference TRBV5-1 and TRBJ2-3): KAGVTQTPRYLIKTRGQQVTLSCSPISGHRSVSWYQQTPGQGLQFLFEYFSETQRNKGNFPGRFSGRQFSNSRSEMNVSTLELGDSALYLCASSPGTTDTQYFGPGTRLTVL.